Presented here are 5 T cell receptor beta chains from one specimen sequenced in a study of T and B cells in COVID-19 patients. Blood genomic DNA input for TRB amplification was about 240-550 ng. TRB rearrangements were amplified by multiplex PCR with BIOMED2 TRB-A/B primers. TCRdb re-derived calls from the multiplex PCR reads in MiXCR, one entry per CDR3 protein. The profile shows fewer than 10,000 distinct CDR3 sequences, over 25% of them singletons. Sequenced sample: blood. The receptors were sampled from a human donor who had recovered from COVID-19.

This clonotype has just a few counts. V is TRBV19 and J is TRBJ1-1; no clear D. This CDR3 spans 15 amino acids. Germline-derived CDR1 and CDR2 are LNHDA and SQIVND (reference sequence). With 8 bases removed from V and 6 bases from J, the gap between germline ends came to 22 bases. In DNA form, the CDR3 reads TGTGCCAGTTCCCCAAACTTACGGCGGATGGCTGAAGCTTTCTTT. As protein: CASSPNLRRMAEAFF.

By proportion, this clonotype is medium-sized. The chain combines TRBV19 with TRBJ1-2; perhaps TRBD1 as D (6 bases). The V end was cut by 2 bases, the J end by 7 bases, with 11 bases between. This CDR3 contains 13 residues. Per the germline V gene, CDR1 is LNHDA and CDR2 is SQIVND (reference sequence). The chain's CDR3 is CASSITGTRGYTF. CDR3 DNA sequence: TGTGCCAGTAGTATAACGGGGACACGTGGCTACACCTTC.

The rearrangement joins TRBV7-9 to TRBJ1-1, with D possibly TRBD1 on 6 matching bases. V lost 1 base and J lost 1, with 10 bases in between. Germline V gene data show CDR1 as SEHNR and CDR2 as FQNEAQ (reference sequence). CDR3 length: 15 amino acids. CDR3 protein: CASSLGGAENTEAFF. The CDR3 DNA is TGTGCCAGCAGCTTAGGGGGGGCTGAGAACACTGAAGCTTTCTTT.

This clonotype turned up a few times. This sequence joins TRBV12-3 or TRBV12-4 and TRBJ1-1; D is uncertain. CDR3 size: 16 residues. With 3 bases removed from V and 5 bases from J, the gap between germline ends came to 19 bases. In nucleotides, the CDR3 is TGTGCCAGCAGTTTGAAGGTCGGATCGTCCAGGACTGAAGCTTTCTTT. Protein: CASSLKVGSSRTEAFF.

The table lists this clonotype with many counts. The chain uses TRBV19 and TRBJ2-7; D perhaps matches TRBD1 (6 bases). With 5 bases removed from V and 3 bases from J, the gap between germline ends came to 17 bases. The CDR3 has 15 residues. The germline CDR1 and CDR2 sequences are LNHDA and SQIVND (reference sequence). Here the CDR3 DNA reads TGTGCCAGTAGTGCCCGGCAACAGGGTTTCTACGAGCAGTACTTC. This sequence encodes CASSARQQGFYEQYF.